The 9 T cell receptor beta chains below come from one sample, sequenced in a study of T cell repertoires in cytomegalovirus infection. These receptors are not linked to any known antigen. TCRdb re-analysed the reads in MiXCR, keeping a single row per CDR3 protein. The table has hundreds of thousands of distinct CDR3 sequences, roughly 42% seen once. The starting material was cultured PBMCs, obtained from culture after CMV antigen stimulation. The receptors come from a human donor in good health (CMV status not recorded). Some clones in this sample may be carry-over from other donors' samples.

Only one count was recorded for this clonotype. J is TRBJ2-3 and V is TRBV20-1; D gene unclear. The V and J ends lost 5 bases and 4 bases respectively, with 7 bases between them. Germline CDR1 reads DFQATT; CDR2 reads SNEGSKA (reference sequence). This CDR3 region has 11 residues. The CDR3 region has the DNA TGCAGTGCTCGAATAGCAGATACGCAGTATTTT. Protein: CSARIADTQYF.

The chain uses TRBV7-9 and TRBJ2-5; D perhaps matches TRBD1 (6 bases). The CDR3 spans 12 residues. V gave up 8 bases and J gave up 1 base, with 8 bases separating them. Germline-derived CDR1 and CDR2 are SEHNR and FQNEAQ (reference sequence). The CDR3 reads CASRTAQETQYF. CDR3 bases: TGTGCCAGCCGGACAGCCCAAGAGACCCAGTACTTC. Full variable domain (rest looked up from reference TRBV7-9 and TRBJ2-5): DTGVSQNPRHKITKRGQNVTFRCDPISEHNRLYWYRQTLGQGPEFLTYFQNEAQLEKSRLLSDRFSAERPKGSFSTLEIQRTEQGDSAMYLCASRTAQETQYFGPGTRLLVL.

J is TRBJ1-5 and V is TRBV27, with TRBD1 as a possible D gene (5 bases). Trimming shortened V by 5 bases and J by 3 bases, and 11 bases separated the two germline ends. CDR3 length: 14 residues. Germline V gene lookup returns CDR1 MNHEY and CDR2 SMNVEV (reference sequence). The CDR3 sequence: CASSHDSNNQPQHF. The CDR3 DNA sequence: TGTGCCAGCAGTCATGACAGTAACAATCAGCCCCAGCATTTT.

The chain carries TRBV7-2 and TRBJ1-1; a possible D gene is TRBD1 (6 bases). The CDR3 consists of 17 residues. Trimming pared 4 bases from V and 1 base from J, leaving 19 bases between. Germline values: CDR1 SGHTA, CDR2 FQGNSA. The CDR3 region is CASSWAGAGRENTEAFF. For the CDR3, the DNA is TGTGCCAGCAGCTGGGCGGGGGCAGGCAGAGAGAACACTGAAGCTTTCTTT.

The chain employs TRBV5-1 and TRBJ2-7; TRBD2 is a possible D gene (6 bases). The CDR3 is made up of 14 amino acids. V lost 2 bases and J lost 7, with 16 bases in between. Germline lookup yields CDR1 SGHRS and CDR2 YFSETQ. DNA for the CDR3: TGCGCCAGCAGCTTAAAAGCGCTCGCGGGGGAGCAGTACTTC. This translates into CASSLKALAGEQYF.

In this sample, this clonotype turned up once. The J gene is TRBJ1-2, the V gene TRBV28; D remains ambiguous. In germline, CDR1 is MDHEN, CDR2 SYDVKM. The CDR3 has 11 residues. V shed 6 bases and J shed 6 bases, with 8 bases lying between them. CDR3 sequence reads: CASRTGNGYTF. The CDR3 nucleotides read TGTGCCAGCAGAACGGGGAATGGCTACACCTTC.

J is TRBJ2-5 and V is TRBV6-1; 8 positions agree with TRBD2. This CDR3 is built from 12 residues. Germline V gene lookup returns CDR1 MNHNS and CDR2 SASEGT. J gave up 3 bases and V 6 bases, and 0 bases lay outside the gene matches. Here the CDR3 reads CASRRGEETQYF. The CDR3 nucleotides are TGTGCCAGCAGGCGGGGGGAAGAGACCCAGTACTTC.

The chain uses TRBV12-3 or TRBV12-4 and TRBJ1-3, with D unclear. The V end was cut by 11 bases, the J end by 0 bases, with 5 bases between. The CDR3 is 11 residues long. The CDR3: CAGGSGNTIYF. DNA of the CDR3: TGTGCCGGAGGCTCTGGAAACACCATATATTTT.

The J gene is TRBJ2-7, the V gene TRBV9; TRBD2 agrees at 10 bases. This CDR3 comprises 15 residues. Germline V gene sequence: CDR1 SGDLS, CDR2 YYNGEE. V lost 3 bases, J lost 2 bases, and 5 bases stayed unmatched. CDR3 amino acids: CASSGDSGGTYEQYF. In DNA, the CDR3 is TGTGCCAGCAGCGGAGATAGCGGGGGGACCTACGAGCAGTACTTC.